Listed below are T cell receptor beta chains from one sample, sequenced in a study of CD4 T cells in relation to SARS-CoV-2 and coronaviruses. Measured with immunoSEQ multiplex PCR; TCRdb has only the in-frame clones, and not every one. Altogether more than 20,000 clones are present, 76% being singletons, with the ten largest covering over 25%. The antigens of these receptors remain unknown. Sequencing was carried out using CD4+ T cells from PBMCs, cultured in vitro. Receptors were obtained from a human donor in good health. Each CDR3 is given with its conserved first and last residue. Each record gives: clone size, V gene, D gene, J gene, CDR3 length, CDR3 DNA, CDR3 protein. D genes are given only for firm matches. The size of a clone is reported for some rows only, either as once, few or many, or as a class for expanded clones.

size: once; V: TRBV25-1; D: .; J: TRBJ1-1; length: 14; DNA: TGTGCCAGCAGTGCCGTAGACAGACACACTGAAGCTTTCTTT; CDR3: CASSAVDRHTEAFF
size: .; V: TRBV21-1; D: .; J: TRBJ1-6; length: 15; DNA: TGTGCCAGCAGCAGAAGGACTCTAAGACGTTCACCCCTCCACTTT; CDR3: CASSRRTLRRSPLHF
size: .; V: TRBV7-3; D: TRBD2; J: TRBJ2-2; length: 17; DNA: TGTGCCAGCAGCCCCGGACTAGCGGGAGTCAACACCGGGGAGCTGTTTTTT; CDR3: CASSPGLAGVNTGELFF
size: few; V: TRBV15; D: TRBD1; J: TRBJ1-4; length: 14; DNA: TGTGCCACCTCGGGACAGGGTTCGGATGAAAAACTGTTTTTT; CDR3: CATSGQGSDEKLFF
size: .; V: TRBV5-1; D: TRBD1; J: TRBJ2-7; length: 15; DNA: TGCGCCAGCAGCCCCCGACAGGGGACACCTTACGAGCAGTACTTC; CDR3: CASSPRQGTPYEQYF
size: .; V: TRBV27; D: TRBD1; J: TRBJ1-1; length: 14; DNA: TGTGCCAGCAGTAGACAGGGTTGGAACACTGAAGCTTTCTTT; CDR3: CASSRQGWNTEAFF
size: .; V: TRBV2; D: .; J: TRBJ1-2; length: 13; DNA: TGTGCCAGCCAAACGATCGCGAACTATGGCTACACCTTC; CDR3: CASQTIANYGYTF
size: .; V: TRBV7-2; D: .; J: TRBJ2-7; length: 15; DNA: TGTGCCAGCAGCTTAAGTCGCGGGTTAGGCTACGAGCAGTACTTC; CDR3: CASSLSRGLGYEQYF
size: .; V: TRBV27; D: TRBD2; J: TRBJ2-3; length: 16; DNA: TGTGCCAGCAGGAGGAGACTAGCGGGAGCCCCAGATACGCAGTATTTT; CDR3: CASRRRLAGAPDTQYF
size: .; V: TRBV7-9; D: TRBD2; J: TRBJ2-3; length: 16; DNA: TGTGCCAGCAGCTTAGACGGGGGGGCGTCAGCAGATACGCAGTATTTT; CDR3: CASSLDGGASADTQYF
size: few; V: TRBV4-1; D: .; J: TRBJ1-2; length: 14; DNA: TGCGCCAGCAGCCAAGATAAGGAACGGTGGGGCTACACCTTC; CDR3: CASSQDKERWGYTF
size: .; V: TRBV5-6; D: .; J: TRBJ1-1; length: 14; DNA: TGTGCCAGCAGCTTCGTAAGTACCCTTGGCGAGGCTTTCTTT; CDR3: CASSFVSTLGEAFF
size: .; V: TRBV21-1; D: .; J: TRBJ1-2; length: 17; DNA: TGTGCCAGCAGCAAAGGGACCTTCGTACCCCACCTCTGGGGCTACACCTTC; CDR3: CASSKGTFVPHLWGYTF
size: few; V: TRBV9; D: TRBD2; J: TRBJ2-7; length: 15; DNA: TGTGCCAGCAGCGTAGGCGGGAGTTTCGCCTACGAGCAGTACTTC; CDR3: CASSVGGSFAYEQYF
size: .; V: TRBV13; D: .; J: TRBJ1-1; length: 13; DNA: TGTGCCAGCACCGTTCTCTTCTACACTGAAGCTTTCTTT; CDR3: CASTVLFYTEAFF
size: few; V: TRBV7-9; D: .; J: TRBJ1-6; length: 14; DNA: TGTGCCAGCAGCACCCGACAGGAGAATTCACCCCTCCACTTT; CDR3: CASSTRQENSPLHF
size: .; V: TRBV12-5; D: .; J: TRBJ2-3; length: 20; DNA: TGTGCTAGTGGTTTGGTACCGGGACAATCCATTCTATCTCTCACAGATACGCAGTATTTT; CDR3: CASGLVPGQSILSLTDTQYF
size: .; V: TRBV2; D: .; J: TRBJ1-4; length: 15; DNA: TGTGCCAGCAGTGAATCACAGGCGACGAGTGGAAAACTGTTTTTT; CDR3: CASSESQATSGKLFF
size: .; V: TRBV12-5; D: .; J: TRBJ1-5; length: 13; DNA: TGTGCTAGTGGTTTGGACGAGAATCAGCCCCAGCATTTT; CDR3: CASGLDENQPQHF
size: .; V: TRBV5-6; D: .; J: TRBJ1-4; length: 14; DNA: TGTGCCAGCGGCAGGGATTCGGGAGGTGAAAAACTGTTTTTT; CDR3: CASGRDSGGEKLFF
size: .; V: TRBV25-1; D: TRBD1; J: TRBJ2-5; length: 15; DNA: TGTGCCAGCAGTGAGGACAGGCCGCCGGGGGAGACCCAGTACTTC; CDR3: CASSEDRPPGETQYF
size: .; V: TRBV18; D: TRBD1; J: TRBJ2-5; length: 15; DNA: TGTGCCAGCTCACAGCGACAGGGGACCCAAGAGACCCAGTACTTC; CDR3: CASSQRQGTQETQYF
size: few; V: TRBV12-3/TRBV12-4; D: TRBD1; J: TRBJ1-2; length: 13; DNA: TGTGCCAGCAGTCGAGACAGGGGTATTGGCTACACCTTC; CDR3: CASSRDRGIGYTF
size: .; V: TRBV20-1; D: .; J: TRBJ2-7; length: 12; DNA: TGCAGTGCTAGTCCAGGCCTTGACGAGCAGTACTTC; CDR3: CSASPGLDEQYF
size: .; V: TRBV19; D: .; J: TRBJ1-5; length: 15; DNA: TGTGCCAGTAGTATAAGGGACGGTGACAATCAGCCCCAGCATTTT; CDR3: CASSIRDGDNQPQHF
size: .; V: TRBV6-1; D: .; J: TRBJ2-1; length: 14; DNA: TGTGCCAGCAGTGAAGAACAGGGGGGGTATGAGCAGTTCTTC; CDR3: CASSEEQGGYEQFF
size: once; V: TRBV20-1; D: .; J: TRBJ2-7; length: 11; DNA: TGCAGTGCTAGAGGTGGGCTCGAGCAGTACTTC; CDR3: CSARGGLEQYF
size: .; V: TRBV7-9; D: TRBD1; J: TRBJ1-1; length: 13; DNA: TGTGCCAGCAGCGGAACAGGGGAAAATGAAGCTTTCTTT; CDR3: CASSGTGENEAFF
size: .; V: TRBV5-1; D: .; J: TRBJ2-5; length: 16; DNA: TGCGCCAGCAGCTTGGTTGGGGGGGCAATGGAAGAGACCCAGTACTTC; CDR3: CASSLVGGAMEETQYF
size: few; V: TRBV3-1/TRBV3-2; D: TRBD1; J: TRBJ1-5; length: 14; DNA: TGTGCCAGCAGCGGGACAGTAGCGACGCAGCCCCAGCATTTT; CDR3: CASSGTVATQPQHF
size: .; V: TRBV5-1; D: TRBD1; J: TRBJ2-7; length: 14; DNA: TGCGCCAGCAGCTGGGGACAGGACAGGGGCGAGCAGTACTTC; CDR3: CASSWGQDRGEQYF
size: .; V: TRBV10-3; D: TRBD2; J: TRBJ2-7; length: 17; DNA: TGTGCCATCAGTGTCCCGGCGGGAGACAGTTTTACTCACGAGCAGTACTTC; CDR3: CAISVPAGDSFTHEQYF
size: .; V: TRBV2; D: .; J: TRBJ1-1; length: 17; DNA: TGTGCCAGCAGCCCTCGCGGCGGACTAAAGCGGGACACTGAAGCTTTCTTT; CDR3: CASSPRGGLKRDTEAFF
size: .; V: TRBV18; D: .; J: TRBJ1-3; length: 16; DNA: TGTGCCAGCTCACCAGGCATTAGTGTCACTGGAAACACCATATATTTT; CDR3: CASSPGISVTGNTIYF
size: .; V: TRBV18; D: .; J: TRBJ2-3; length: 16; DNA: TGTGCCAGCTCACCTTCAGGGCTCCCTAGCACAGATACGCAGTATTTT; CDR3: CASSPSGLPSTDTQYF
size: .; V: TRBV7-3; D: TRBD2; J: TRBJ2-1; length: 14; DNA: TGTGCCAGCAGCTTGGCTAGCGGGAGCCATGAGCAGTTCTTC; CDR3: CASSLASGSHEQFF
size: .; V: TRBV2; D: .; J: TRBJ2-1; length: 14; DNA: TGTGCCAGCAAAATGACAAGCTCCTACAATGAGCAGTTCTTC; CDR3: CASKMTSSYNEQFF
size: .; V: TRBV19; D: .; J: TRBJ2-5; length: 15; DNA: TGTGCCAGTAGTATCGCTGGGACACCTCAAGAGACCCAGTACTTC; CDR3: CASSIAGTPQETQYF
size: .; V: TRBV24-1; D: .; J: TRBJ2-3; length: 15; DNA: TGTGCCACCAGTGACAGGCGGGCCTTCACAGATACGCAGTATTTT; CDR3: CATSDRRAFTDTQYF